Sequencing of this T cell receptor (beta chain) was carried out in a study of PD-L1 blockade in urothelial cancer (dated by TCRdb to between 2016 and 2019). Regarding the research as a whole: Every patient began therapy at some point between 2014 and 2015 and was given atezolizumab 1,200 mg intravenously every 3 weeks. About 90% of the 29 patients were identified as males with urothelial cancer of bladder origin, and a prior smoking history was reported by 18 of 29 patients. Patients had an ECOG performance status of 0 or 1 and had received between 0 and 3 prior chemotherapy regimens. Blood samples were analyzed at two time points: 3 weeks after treatment start (second dose) and 6 weeks after treatment start. Blood samples gave a median of 141,255 T cells and approximately 81,000 unique TCRs, with a median clonality of approximately 0.078. The study, an exploratory multi-omic analysis, examined somatic, immune and clinical correlates of response to PD-L1 blockade with atezolizumab in urothelial cancer. TCR sequencing covered pretreatment tumor samples and matched, serially collected peripheral blood taken before and after atezolizumab treatment. Progression-free survival longer than 6 months counted as durable clinical benefit, and TCR features were additionally tested against both progression-free and overall survival. In the same patients, whole exome sequencing and RNA sequencing of pretreatment tumors were performed in addition to TCR sequencing. Durable clinical benefit was achieved by nine patients but not by the remaining 20. Pretreatment blood TCR-seq was available for nearly 30 patients, at least one posttreatment blood collection was obtained for 25 or so patients, and tumor TCR-seq was available for 25 or so patients. The study at large found these results: A pretreatment peripheral blood TCR clonality below the median was linked to improved progression-free and overall survival. Among patients with durable benefit, tumor-associated TCR clones showed greater expansion in peripheral blood 3 weeks after treatment started (n = 22, p = 0.022). Because the sample size was small (n of about 30) and many exploratory analyses were performed, the results are intended to be hypothesis-generating.

A cohort of about 31 patients with locally advanced or metastatic urothelial carcinoma, treated at Memorial Sloan Kettering on a trial protocol, was included. Peripheral blood mononuclear cells were collected pretreatment and during treatment, at between 1 and 8 total time points per patient. The Qiagen DNeasy Blood extraction kit was used to purify genomic DNA from total PBMCs and tumor samples. PBMCs were collected pretreatment and during treatment, and were isolated and stored as previously described. About this clone: What antigen it recognizes has not been identified. No much larger clonotype is one base removed from it; base qualities were not supplied.

The junction carries 12 bases between V and J, which are trimmed by 0 bases and 6 bases respectively. CDR1 and CDR2 are read off the germline V gene as MGHRA and YSYEKL. The CDR3 sequence holds 15 residues, the cysteine and phenylalanine included. Here the CDR3 DNA is all that survives: 45 bases in frame from base 1. To estimate absolute template abundance from read counts, synthetic TCR analog templates were spiked into each PCR. TCRbeta CDR3 regions were amplified from genomic DNA with bias-controlled V and J gene primers using the immunoSEQ assay. Sequencing of rearranged TCRbeta segments was performed at approximately 20X coverage. Per the authors' processing: Clustering was used to correct sequencing errors, and CDR3s were annotated against IMGT so that V, D and J genes could be assigned. Out-of-frame and stop-codon sequences were excluded, and only productive TCRbeta rearrangements were used in downstream analyses. To compute clonality, Shannon entropy was normalized by the log of the number of unique productive sequences and then subtracted from one. Clones differing between time points or between blood and tumor were identified by Fisher's exact test with Benjamini-Hochberg correction at adjusted p below 0.01. As stored in TCRdb, this immuneACCESS dataset retains in-frame rearrangements with V and J assigned. A fraction of the clones does not appear; measured against another copy, unresolved V genes explain less than half of the discrepancy, and the remainder lacks a known reason. That table gives V, J and clone size, and the DNA gave D and trimming. This sample gives roughly 74,000 clones in total; roughly 87% of them show up just once. Jointly, the top ten make up approximately 6% of the sample.

The sequence was collected from a woman in her 70s with urothelial cancer. This receptor chain uses TRBV4-1 and TRBJ1-5; TRBD1 might be the D gene, on 5 matching bases. This material consisted of PBMCs, taken around atezolizumab (anti-PD-L1) treatment. The CDR3 protein: CASSQDPGEVQPQHF. The sequenced DNA: TGCGCCAGCAGCCAAGATCCGGGGGAGGTTCAGCCCCAGCATTTT.